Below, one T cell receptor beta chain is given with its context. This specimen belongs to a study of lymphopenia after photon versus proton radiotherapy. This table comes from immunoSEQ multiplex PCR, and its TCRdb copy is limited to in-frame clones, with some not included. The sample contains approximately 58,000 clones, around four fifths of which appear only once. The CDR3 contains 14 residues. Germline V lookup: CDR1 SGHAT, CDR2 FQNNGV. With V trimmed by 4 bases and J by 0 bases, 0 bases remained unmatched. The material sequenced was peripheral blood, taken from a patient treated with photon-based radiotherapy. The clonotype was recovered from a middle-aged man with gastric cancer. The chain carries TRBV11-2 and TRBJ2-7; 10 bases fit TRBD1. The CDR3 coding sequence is TGTGCCAGCAGCTGGGACAGGGGCTCCTACGAGCAGTACTTC. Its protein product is CASSWDRGSYEQYF.